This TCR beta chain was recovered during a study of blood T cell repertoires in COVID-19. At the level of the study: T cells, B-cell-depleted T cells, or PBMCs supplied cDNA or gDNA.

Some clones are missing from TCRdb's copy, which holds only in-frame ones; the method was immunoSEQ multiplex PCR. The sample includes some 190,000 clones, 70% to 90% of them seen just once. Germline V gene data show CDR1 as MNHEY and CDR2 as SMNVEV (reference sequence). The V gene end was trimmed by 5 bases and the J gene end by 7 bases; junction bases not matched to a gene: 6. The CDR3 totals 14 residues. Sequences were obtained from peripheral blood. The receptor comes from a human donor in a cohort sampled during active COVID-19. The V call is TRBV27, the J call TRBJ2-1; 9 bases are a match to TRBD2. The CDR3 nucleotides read TGTGCCAGCAGTGTTAGCGGGAGTGTGAATGAGCAGTTCTTC. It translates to CASSVSGSVNEQFF.